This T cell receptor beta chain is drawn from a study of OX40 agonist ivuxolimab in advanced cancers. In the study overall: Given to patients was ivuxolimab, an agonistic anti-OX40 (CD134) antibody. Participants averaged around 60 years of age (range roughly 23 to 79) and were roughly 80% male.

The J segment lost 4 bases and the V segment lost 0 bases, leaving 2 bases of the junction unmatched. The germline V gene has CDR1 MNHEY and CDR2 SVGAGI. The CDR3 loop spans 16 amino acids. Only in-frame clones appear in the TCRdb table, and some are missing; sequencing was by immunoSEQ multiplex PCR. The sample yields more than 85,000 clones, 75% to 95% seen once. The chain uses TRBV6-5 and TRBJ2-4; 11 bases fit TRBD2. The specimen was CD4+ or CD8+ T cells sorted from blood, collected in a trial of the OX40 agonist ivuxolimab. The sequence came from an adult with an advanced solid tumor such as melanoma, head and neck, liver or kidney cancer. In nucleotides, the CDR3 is TGTGCCAGCAGTTACTCGAGGACTAGCGGGAAAAACATTCAGTACTTC. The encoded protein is CASSYSRTSGKNIQYF.